This T cell receptor beta chain was sequenced in a study of shared clonotypes between healthy human individuals. Concerning this clone: At the DNA level, this CDR3 is encoded by other sequences in the same sample as well.

Those who donated were healthy HIV-negative adults, with no recent acute infections or vaccinations reported. Clones were read by immunoSEQ multiplex PCR, and TCRdb kept only the in-frame ones, dropping some. The sample carries some 2,000,000 clones, roughly 95% recorded once. CDR3 length: 15 residues. Looked up from germline, CDR1 is SGDLS and CDR2 is YYNGEE. V was pared by 0 bases and J by 3 bases, with 3 bases of the junction left unmatched. This sequence was found in a man aged 18 to 29 in good health. Sequenced input: naive CD4+ T cells sorted from blood. This sample's subset: CD45RA+ positively selected. The V and J genes are TRBV9 and TRBJ2-1; 7 bases map to TRBD2. Here the CDR3 DNA reads TGTGCCAGCAGCGTAGATGGCGGGAGCTACAATGAGCAGTTCTTC. It encodes CASSVDGGSYNEQFF.